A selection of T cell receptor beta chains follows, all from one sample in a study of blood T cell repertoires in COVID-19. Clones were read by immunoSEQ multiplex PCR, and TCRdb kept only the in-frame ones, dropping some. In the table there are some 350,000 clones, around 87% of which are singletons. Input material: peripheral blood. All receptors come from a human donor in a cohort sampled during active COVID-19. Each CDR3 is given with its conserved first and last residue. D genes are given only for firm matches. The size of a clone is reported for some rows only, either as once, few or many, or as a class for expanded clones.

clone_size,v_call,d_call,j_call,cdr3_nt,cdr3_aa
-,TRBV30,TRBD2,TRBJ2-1,TGTGCCTGGAGTACTGTAGCGGGGTGGAGACTCAATGAGCAGTTCTTC,CAWSTVAGWRLNEQFF
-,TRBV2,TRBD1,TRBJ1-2,TGTGCCAGCAGTGATGGGGACAGCTATGGCTACACCTTC,CASSDGDSYGYTF
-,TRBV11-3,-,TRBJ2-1,TGTGCCAGCAGCTTAGACGTCTACAATGAGCAGTTCTTC,CASSLDVYNEQFF
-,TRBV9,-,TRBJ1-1,TGTGCCAGCAGCCCCCAGGGGAGGGGGAGGAACACTGAAGCTTTCTTT,CASSPQGRGRNTEAFF
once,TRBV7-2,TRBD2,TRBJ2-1,TGTGCCAGCAGCTTCCAGCGGGGGGGCCGGGATGAGCAGTTCTTC,CASSFQRGGRDEQFF
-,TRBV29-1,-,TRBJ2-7,TGCAGCGTTGCTGGCACCTCCTACGAGCAGTACTTC,CSVAGTSYEQYF
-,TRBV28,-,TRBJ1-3,TGTGCCAGCAGTTTGGGGGGCTCTGGAAACACCATATATTTT,CASSLGGSGNTIYF
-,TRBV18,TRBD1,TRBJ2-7,TGTGCCAGCTCGCCGGGACAGGGAGCCCACGAGCAGTACTTC,CASSPGQGAHEQYF
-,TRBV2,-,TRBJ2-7,TGTGCCAGCAGGTCGCACGACGGGGCCTACGAGCAGTACTTC,CASRSHDGAYEQYF
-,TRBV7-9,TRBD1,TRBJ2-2,TGTGCCAGCAGCTCTTGGACAGGGCGTGACGGGGAGCTGTTTTTT,CASSSWTGRDGELFF
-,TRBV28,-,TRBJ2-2,TGTGCCAGCAGTTTATGGGGGCCTGGGGGGGAGCTGTTTTTT,CASSLWGPGGELFF
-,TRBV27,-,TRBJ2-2,TGTGCCAGCAGTTCACTAGGGCGCGGGAACCACACCGGGGAGCTGTTTTTT,CASSSLGRGNHTGELFF
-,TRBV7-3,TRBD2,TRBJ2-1,TGTGCCAGCAGCTCGATGGGACTAGCGGTTAATGAGCAGTTCTTC,CASSSMGLAVNEQFF
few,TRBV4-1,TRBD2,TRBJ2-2,TGCGCCTCTCTTCACGGTGCGGGAGGGGACACCGGGGAGCTGTTTTTT,CASLHGAGGDTGELFF
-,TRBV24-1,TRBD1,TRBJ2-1,TGTGCCACCAGTGACCCAACAGGGGGCTCGTACCCCGCTAAAGGTGGTCATGAGCAGTTCTTC,CATSDPTGGSYPAKGGHEQFF
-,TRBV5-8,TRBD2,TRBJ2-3,TGTGCCAGCAGCTCGGGACTAGCGGGGGATTGGACAGATACGCAGTATTTT,CASSSGLAGDWTDTQYF
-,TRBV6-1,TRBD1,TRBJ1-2,TGTGCCAGCAGTGAATTGGGACAGGGGGTTTTCTATGGCTACACCTTC,CASSELGQGVFYGYTF
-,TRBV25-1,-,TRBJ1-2,TGTGCCAGCAGTGAATATTACGTCGGCTATGGCTACACCTTC,CASSEYYVGYGYTF
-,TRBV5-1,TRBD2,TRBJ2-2,TGCGCCAGCAGCCCCTTGATAGGGACTAGCGGGGGGGCCGCCGGGGAGCTGTTTTTT,CASSPLIGTSGGAAGELFF
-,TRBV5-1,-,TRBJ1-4,TGCGCCAGCAGCTTGAGGTCCAGGTCAAAGGGGTTAGCAACTAATGAAAAACTGTTTTTT,CASSLRSRSKGLATNEKLFF
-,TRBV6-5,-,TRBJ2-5,TGTGCCAGCAGACCCGGAGATCAAGAGACCCAGTACTTC,CASRPGDQETQYF
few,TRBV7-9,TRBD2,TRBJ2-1,TGTGCCAGCAGCTTAGGAGTAGCGGGAGGTGTCAATGAGCAGTTCTTC,CASSLGVAGGVNEQFF
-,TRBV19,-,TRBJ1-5,TGTGCCAGTAGTATTTCTCGGGGTAGCAATCAGCCCCAGCATTTT,CASSISRGSNQPQHF
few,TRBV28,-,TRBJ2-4,TGTGCCAGCCTCCGCGGAGGGGAAAACATTCAGTACTTC,CASLRGGENIQYF
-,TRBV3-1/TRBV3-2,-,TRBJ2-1,TGTGCCAGCAGCCAAGACCTTCTCGGGGGACCTAGGGATGAGCAGTTCTTC,CASSQDLLGGPRDEQFF
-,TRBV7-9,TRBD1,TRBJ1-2,TGTGCCAGCAGCTTAGAAGGGGGCAGCTATGGCTACACCTTC,CASSLEGGSYGYTF
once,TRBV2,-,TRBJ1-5,TGTGCCAGCATCCAGGGTTGGAATCAGCCCCAGCATTTT,CASIQGWNQPQHF
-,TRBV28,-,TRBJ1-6,TGTGCCAGCAGTTCCCTATCTGTCGGAGAGGATTCACCCCTCCACTTT,CASSSLSVGEDSPLHF
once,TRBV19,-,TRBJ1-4,TGTGCCAGTAGCCGCGGGTTTCATAATGAAAAACTGTTTTTT,CASSRGFHNEKLFF
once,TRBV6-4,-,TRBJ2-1,TGTGCCAGCAGCGAGATCAGTGGACAGTACAATGAGCAGTTCTTC,CASSEISGQYNEQFF
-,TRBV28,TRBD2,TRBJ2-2,TGTGCCAGCAGTTCCGGAGGCGGGAGGGGGACCGGGGAGCTGTTTTTT,CASSSGGGRGTGELFF
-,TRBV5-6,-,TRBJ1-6,TGTGCCAGCAGCTTGTGGCTCAGCTCCTATAATTCACCCCTCCACTTT,CASSLWLSSYNSPLHF
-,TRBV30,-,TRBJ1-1,TGTGCCCGAACAAAACGGACCACAGGGTATAACACTGAAGCTTTCTTT,CARTKRTTGYNTEAFF
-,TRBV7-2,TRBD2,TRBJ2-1,TGTGCCAGCAGCCCCCGGACTAGCGGGGGTAGTCAGCAGTTCTTC,CASSPRTSGGSQQFF
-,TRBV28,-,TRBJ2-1,TGTGCCAGCAGACTCACAGGGAATGAGCAGTTCTTC,CASRLTGNEQFF
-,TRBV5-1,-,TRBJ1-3,TGCGCCAGCAGCTTGGCCCCCGGGGGAAACACCATATATTTT,CASSLAPGGNTIYF
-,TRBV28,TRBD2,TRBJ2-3,TGTGCCAGCAGCGCGGGAGGTCGGGAGACAGATACGCAGTATTTT,CASSAGGRETDTQYF
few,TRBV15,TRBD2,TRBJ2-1,TGTGCCACCAGCAGAGGGGGACTAGCGGGAGAGAAGCAGTTCTTC,CATSRGGLAGEKQFF
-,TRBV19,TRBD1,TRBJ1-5,TGTGCCAGTAGTACCCTGGACAGGGGGCAGCCCCAGCATTTT,CASSTLDRGQPQHF
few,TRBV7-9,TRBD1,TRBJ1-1,TGTGCCAGCAGCTTCACAGGGGGCGTCGGGAACACTGAAGCTTTCTTT,CASSFTGGVGNTEAFF
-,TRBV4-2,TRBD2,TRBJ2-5,TGTGCCAGCAGCCAAGATGCTCGCGGGAGGGCCCTATCGCGAGAGACCCAGTACTTC,CASSQDARGRALSRETQYF
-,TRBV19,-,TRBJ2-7,TGTGCCAGTAGTATGGACCCCGGGACTTACTACGAGCAGTACTTC,CASSMDPGTYYEQYF
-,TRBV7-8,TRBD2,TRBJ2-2,TGTGCCAGCACCTCCGGGACTAGCGGGGGGGCGAACACCGGGGAGCTGTTTTTT,CASTSGTSGGANTGELFF
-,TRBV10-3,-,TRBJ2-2,TGTGCCATCAGTGATTCGCGGAACACCGGGGAGCTGTTTTTT,CAISDSRNTGELFF
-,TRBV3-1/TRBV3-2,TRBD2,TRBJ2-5,TGTGCCAGCAGCCAAGATAGGCCTAGCGGGAGGCAGGAGACCCAGTACTTC,CASSQDRPSGRQETQYF
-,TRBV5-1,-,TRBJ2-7,TGCGCCAGCAGTCCCCTCAGGGAGAGGGGGGGATCCTACGAGCAGTACTTC,CASSPLRERGGSYEQYF
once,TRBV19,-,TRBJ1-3,TGTGCCAGTAGTATGGCTTCTGGAAACACCATATATTTT,CASSMASGNTIYF
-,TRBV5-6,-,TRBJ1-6,TGTGCCAGCAGCTTGCTTTTAGGGGTTTTTGATTCACCCCTCCACTTT,CASSLLLGVFDSPLHF